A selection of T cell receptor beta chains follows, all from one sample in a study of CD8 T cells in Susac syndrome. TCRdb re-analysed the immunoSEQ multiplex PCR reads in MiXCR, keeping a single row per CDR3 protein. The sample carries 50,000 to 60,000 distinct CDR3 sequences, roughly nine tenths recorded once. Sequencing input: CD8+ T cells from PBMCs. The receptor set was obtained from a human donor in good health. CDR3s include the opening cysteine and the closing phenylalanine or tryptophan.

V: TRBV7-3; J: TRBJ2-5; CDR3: CASSLAGGNQETQYF
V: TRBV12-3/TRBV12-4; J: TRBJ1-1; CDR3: CASSLGQGSTEAFF
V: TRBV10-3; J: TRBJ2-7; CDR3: CAISEKSPPGEQYF
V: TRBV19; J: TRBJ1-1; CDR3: CASSPDLEGGTEAFF
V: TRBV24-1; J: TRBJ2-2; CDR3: CATRDTGNTGELFF
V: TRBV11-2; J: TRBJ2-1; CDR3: CASSSKAAWAEQFF
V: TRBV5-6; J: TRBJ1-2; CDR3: CASSLAEENGLYGYTF
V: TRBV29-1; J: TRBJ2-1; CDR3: CSVSLGPKEQFF
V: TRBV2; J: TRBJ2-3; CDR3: CALLAGADTDTQYF
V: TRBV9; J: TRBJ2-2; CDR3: CASSVRNTGELFF
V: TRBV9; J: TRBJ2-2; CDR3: CASSVETGGTGELFF
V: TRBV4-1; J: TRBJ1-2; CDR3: CASSLRSPKTGSNRGYTF
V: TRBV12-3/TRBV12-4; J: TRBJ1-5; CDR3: CASSSTSSNQPQHF
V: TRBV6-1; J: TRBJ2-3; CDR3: CASRRRATSGAADTQYF
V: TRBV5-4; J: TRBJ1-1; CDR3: CASSTPVNTEAFF
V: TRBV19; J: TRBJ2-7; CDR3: CASSIERGYEQYF
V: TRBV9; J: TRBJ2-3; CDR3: CASSVGEGLTDTQYF
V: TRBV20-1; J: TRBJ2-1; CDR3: CSARRSGSSYNEQFF
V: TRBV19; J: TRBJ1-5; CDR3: CASSPQGSQPQHF
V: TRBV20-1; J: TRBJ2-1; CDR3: CSAIPAGSSYNEQFF
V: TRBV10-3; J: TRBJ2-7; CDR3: CATEGLDSYEQYF
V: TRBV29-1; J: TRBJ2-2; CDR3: CSVEFQRGGQGELFF
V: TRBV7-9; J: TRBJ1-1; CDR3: CASSSQGYTEAFF
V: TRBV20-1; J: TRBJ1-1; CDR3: CSARSGARATEAFF
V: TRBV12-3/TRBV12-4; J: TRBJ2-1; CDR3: CASSPRLAGGPGEQFF
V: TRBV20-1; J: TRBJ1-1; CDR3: CSARAAGAFNTEAFF
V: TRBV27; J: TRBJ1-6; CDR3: CASSFPGSPLHF
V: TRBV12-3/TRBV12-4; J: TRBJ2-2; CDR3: CASGSTGQITGELFF
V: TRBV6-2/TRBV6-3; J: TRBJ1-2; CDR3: CASSYSFFGFSDGYTF
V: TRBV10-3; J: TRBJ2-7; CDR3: CAISPRALTYEQYF
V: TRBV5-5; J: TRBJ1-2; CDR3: CASTGENYGYTF
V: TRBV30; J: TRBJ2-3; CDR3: CAWSEEGAAADTQYF
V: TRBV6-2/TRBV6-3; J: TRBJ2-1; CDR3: CASSYTPYNEQFF
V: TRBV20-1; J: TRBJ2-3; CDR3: CSARDRWDTQYF
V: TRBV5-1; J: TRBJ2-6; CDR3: CASSPRYRDRSSGANVLTF
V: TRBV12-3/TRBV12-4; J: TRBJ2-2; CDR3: CASSLVLGYTGELFF
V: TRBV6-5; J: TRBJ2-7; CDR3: CASSDTGIVEQYF
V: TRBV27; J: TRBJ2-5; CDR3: CASRGARGVSETQYF
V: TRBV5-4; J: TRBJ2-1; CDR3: CASSGDRDNEQFF
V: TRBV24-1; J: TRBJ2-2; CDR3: CATSQGLSGELFF